Presented here are 10 T cell receptor beta chains from one specimen sequenced in a study of T cells in Graves' hyperthyroidism and ophthalmopathy. RNA transcripts yielded amplified TCR beta CDR3 regions. First-round RT-PCR of the TCR CDR3 relied on the HTBI primer set. TCRdb reprocessed the multiplex PCR reads with MiXCR, giving one entry per CDR3 protein. Of more than 300,000 distinct CDR3 sequences listed, 13% were seen once; the top ten hold roughly 8.3%. The sequencing input was blood. These TCRs come from a woman aged 18-30 years with Graves' hyperthyroidism.

This clonotype appeared many times. The chain recombines TRBV20-1 with TRBJ2-7; no firm D call. The CDR3 spans 12 residues. Germline V CDR1 and CDR2: DFQATT, SNEGSKA (reference sequence). Trimming removed 0 bases from V and 5 bases from J, with 8 bases in between. As DNA, the CDR3 is TGCAGTGCTAGAGACTATTCGGACGAGCAGTACTTC. Its protein is CSARDYSDEQYF.

This clonotype was found many times. This chain links TRBV20-1 with TRBJ1-1, with 7 bases matching TRBD1. Losses at the gene ends were 0 bases for V and 3 bases for J; bases not matched to a gene: 4. Germline loops: CDR1 DFQATT, CDR2 SNEGSKA (reference sequence). The CDR3 is made up of 14 amino acids. The CDR3 DNA is TGCAGTGCTAGAGATCGGAGGGGGCACACTGAAGCTTTCTTT. Translated: CSARDRRGHTEAFF.

The chain employs TRBV4-1 and TRBJ2-1, with D perhaps assigned TRBD1 or TRBD2 (5 bases each). This CDR3 has 18 residues. Trimming cost V 1 base and J 9 bases, with 25 bases left between them. CDR1 and CDR2 (germline): MGHRA, YSYEKL. The DNA for the CDR3 is TGCGCCAGCAGCCAAGCCCCGATTCAGGCTCTGGGGGTGAGTGAGCAGTTCTTC. Translation gives CASSQAPIQALGVSEQFF.

There are a few counts of this clonotype. V usage is TRBV20-1 and J usage is TRBJ1-2, with a weak D call TRBD1 (6 bases). This CDR3 has 12 amino acids. Germline V lookup: CDR1 DFQATT, CDR2 SNEGSKA (reference sequence). Trimming took off 6 bases at V and 5 bases at J, with 13 bases between the two ends. CDR3 nucleotide sequence: TGCAGTGCCCGGCAGGGGCCTTATGGCTACACCTTC. This translates into CSARQGPYGYTF.

This clonotype showed up just a few times. A much larger clone is a single base away; this may be a read error. The chain combines TRBV28 with TRBJ2-5, with TRBD2 as a possible D gene (5 bases). In germline, CDR1 is MDHEN, CDR2 SYDVKM. Trimming left V 3 bases short and J 7 bases short, with 12 bases between. This CDR3 contains 13 residues. Here the CDR3 reads CASSFHRGGTQYF. The CDR3, as DNA: TGTGCCAGCAGTTTCCACAGAGGAGGGACCCAGTACTTC.

This clonotype was seen many times. The chain's CDR3 is CASSAGQTNTEAFF. The CDR3 DNA reads as TGTGCCAGCAGCGCGGGACAGACTAACACTGAAGCTTTCTTT. V and J are TRBV9 and TRBJ1-1; 7 bases match TRBD1. CDR1 and CDR2 (germline): SGDLS, YYNGEE. CDR3 length: 14 residues. V trimming: 3 bases; J trimming: 2 bases; junction bases outside the gene matches: 4.

V and J are TRBV11-2 and TRBJ2-1, with 7 bases fitting TRBD2. CDR3 length equals 15 residues. V gave up 4 bases and J gave up 6 bases; unmatched junction bases: 9. The germline V gene has CDR1 SGHAT and CDR2 FQNNGV. As DNA, the CDR3 is TGTGCCAGCAGCTCGTCCGGGGGGTTGAGCAATGAGCAGTTCTTC. It encodes CASSSSGGLSNEQFF.

This clonotype was recorded many times. V is TRBV7-8 and J is TRBJ2-5, with unresolved D. The CDR3 has 14 residues. Germline-derived CDR1 and CDR2 are SGHVS and FQNEAQ. Trimming removed 5 bases at V and 2 bases at J, with 12 bases between. The chain's CDR3 is CASSPQQTQETQYF. The CDR3 DNA sequence: TGTGCCAGCAGCCCTCAACAGACTCAAGAGACCCAGTACTTC.

Note on this clonotype: A read error may explain this, as a much larger clone is one base away. The chain joins TRBV6-2 or TRBV6-3 to TRBJ2-7, with 11 bases fitting TRBD2. Germline CDR1 is MNHEY and CDR2 is SVGEGT. V shed 5 bases and J 7 bases; nucleotides not matched to a gene: 16. This CDR3 has 17 residues. DNA of the CDR3: TGTGCCAGCAGTCTGCCCCATAGCGGGAGGGCCCTCAATGAGCAGTACTTC. Translated, it gives CASSLPHSGRALNEQYF.

The chain carries TRBV27 and TRBJ1-1, with no clear D. This CDR3 is 15 amino acids long. The ends were cut back, 0 bases at V and 1 base at J, with 9 bases in the middle. From germline, CDR1 is MNHEY and CDR2 SMNVEV (reference sequence). CDR3 region: CASSLSNSQNTEAFF. The CDR3 DNA follows: TGTGCCAGCAGTTTATCAAACAGCCAGAACACTGAAGCTTTCTTT.